This entry features one T cell receptor beta chain sequence. Stated time point: pre-sensitization, week 0. Treatment of the sample: therapeutic diphenylcyclopropenone sensitization with weekly scalp DPC. Participating donors were patients with alopecia, aged 18 to 70 years, considered appropriate candidates for DPC. This CDR3 has 14 residues. Germline CDR1 is LGHDT and CDR2 is YNNKEL (reference sequence). With 3 bases clipped from V and 2 bases from J, the junction kept 2 bases outside the gene matches. These data come from a study of human T cells and chemical hapten exposure. Study details: Small pooled library volume differences mainly caused per-sample TCR yield variation.

Separate cDNA molecules received unique molecular identifiers, which the library attached to them. MiXCR was run by TCRdb on the RACE reads, yielding one entry per CDR3 protein. Of under 110,000 distinct CDR3 sequences in the sample, around 12% were seen once. This chain joins TRBV3-1 and TRBJ2-5, with 8 bases lining up with TRBD2. This receptor was obtained from a woman in her 50s with alopecia areata. Some clones in this sample may be carry-over from other donors' samples. Sequenced material: whole blood, taken in connection with sensitization to the hapten diphenylcyclopropenone (DPC). Here the CDR3 DNA reads TGTGCCAGCAGCCAGCGGGGGGTACAAGAGACCCAGTACTTC. Its protein is CASSQRGVQETQYF.